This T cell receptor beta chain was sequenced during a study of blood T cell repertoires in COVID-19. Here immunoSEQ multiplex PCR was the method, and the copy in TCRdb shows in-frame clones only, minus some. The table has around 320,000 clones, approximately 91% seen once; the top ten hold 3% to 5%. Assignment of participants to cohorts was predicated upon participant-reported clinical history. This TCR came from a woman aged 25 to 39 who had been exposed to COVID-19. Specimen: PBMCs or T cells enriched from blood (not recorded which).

DNA for the CDR3: TGCGCCAGCAGCTTACTAGCGGGGGGGGCGAACACCGGGGAGCTGTTTTTT. Its translation: CASSLLAGGANTGELFF. The chain joins TRBV5-1 to TRBJ2-2; 13 nucleotides align to TRBD2. The CDR3 runs to 17 residues. V shed 2 bases, J shed 0 bases, and the junction held 1 base outside the gene matches. Looked up from germline, CDR1 is SGHRS and CDR2 is YFSETQ.